Presented here are 19 T cell receptor beta chains from one specimen sequenced in a study of OX40 agonist ivuxolimab in advanced cancers. Libraries were prepared by immunoSEQ multiplex PCR; TCRdb keeps only in-frame clonotypes and omits some of them. There are 25,000 to 30,000 clones in the sample; around 82% occur only once, and 18% lies in the top ten. The sequencing here drew on CD4+ or CD8+ T cells sorted from blood, taken in a trial of the OX40 agonist ivuxolimab. Receptors originate from an adult with an advanced solid tumor such as melanoma, head and neck, liver or kidney cancer.

The rearrangement links TRBV5-1 to TRBJ1-5; TRBD1 aligns across 12 bases. The CDR3 totals 16 residues. The germline V gene encodes CDR1 SGHRS and CDR2 YFSETQ. The J segment lost 5 bases and the V segment lost 4 bases, leaving 7 bases of the junction unmatched. The CDR3 region has the DNA TGCGCCAGCAGCGACGGGACAGGGGGCGCATATCAGCCCCAGCATTTT. Amino acids: CASSDGTGGAYQPQHF.

V and J are TRBV28 and TRBJ2-7; D is undetermined. The CDR3 sequence is 12 residues long. Trimming left V 3 bases short and J 4 bases short, with 7 bases between. Germline loops: CDR1 MDHEN, CDR2 SYDVKM. The CDR3 loop is CASSFIGYEQYF. CDR3 DNA: TGTGCCAGCAGTTTCATAGGGTACGAGCAGTACTTC.

The V and J genes are TRBV27 and TRBJ2-1, with unresolved D. The CDR3 is 13 amino acids. Germline CDR1 MNHEY, CDR2 SMNVEV (reference sequence). Trimming left V 9 bases short and J 0 bases short, with 9 bases between. CDR3 nucleotides: TGTGCCAGTCGCTTAAGCTCCTACAATGAGCAGTTCTTC. Translation: CASRLSSYNEQFF.

This chain connects TRBV4-2 to TRBJ2-5; D is unclear. V lost 0 bases, J lost 5 bases, and 10 bases lay in between. The V gene's germline CDR1 is LGHNA and CDR2 YNFKEQ. The CDR3 extends over 14 amino acids. For the CDR3, the DNA is TGTGCCAGCAGCCAAGAACTACAGTCCGAGACCCAGTACTTC. Translation: CASSQELQSETQYF.

This clone was detected once. The chain links TRBV11-2 to TRBJ2-3, with 10 bases identical to TRBD2. The germline gives CDR1 SGHAT, CDR2 FQNNGV. The CDR3 runs to 15 residues. J lost 4 bases, V lost 5 bases, and 6 bases had no gene match. This chain's CDR3 is CASSPNLAGADTQYF. In DNA, the CDR3 is TGTGCCAGCAGCCCGAACCTAGCGGGAGCAGATACGCAGTATTTT.

The gene calls are TRBV7-6 and TRBJ2-3; 8 positions agree with TRBD2. Looked up from germline, CDR1 is SGHVS and CDR2 is FNYEAQ. This CDR3 comprises 18 residues. V trimming: 1 base; J trimming: 2 bases; junction bases outside the gene matches: 11. CDR3 DNA sequence: TGTGCCAGCAGCTTAGTGGTTACAGCGGGGGTGGCCACAGATACGCAGTATTTT. Its protein product is CASSLVVTAGVATDTQYF.

J is TRBJ2-5 and V is TRBV1. TRBV1 is classified as a pseudogene. This CDR3 is built from 16 residues. DNA of the CDR3: TGCACCAGCAGCCAAGAACGGGGGCGACGTTTTGGGACCCAGTACTTC. This encodes CTSSQERGRRFGTQYF.

The CDR3, as DNA: TGTGCCAGCAGTGCAAGACTGGGGGAGCAGTACTTC. As protein: CASSARLGEQYF. The chain joins TRBV6-1 to TRBJ2-7; D remains unclear. The germline V gene encodes CDR1 MNHNS and CDR2 SASEGT. V was trimmed by 4 bases and J by 7 bases, leaving 11 bases between them. This CDR3 spans 12 amino acids.

This clone was recorded only once. In nucleotides, the CDR3 is TGTGCCAGCAGCGCTACAGGGGGCAAGGGTGAAAAACTGTTTTTT. This translates into CASSATGGKGEKLFF. The genes are TRBV13 and TRBJ1-4; 9 nucleotides agree with TRBD1. The CDR3 runs to 15 residues. CDR1 is PRHDT, CDR2 FYEKMQ, per germline (reference sequence). With V trimmed by 5 bases and J by 7 bases, 8 bases remained unmatched.

The V gene is TRBV27, the J gene TRBJ2-1; 12 bases fit TRBD2. CDR3 length: 15 residues. V was pared by 5 bases and J by 6 bases, with 5 bases of the junction left unmatched. Germline V gives CDR1 MNHEY, CDR2 SMNVEV (reference sequence). The CDR3 DNA follows: TGTGCCAGCAGTATCGGACTAGCGGGGACCAATGAGCAGTTCTTC. It is translated as CASSIGLAGTNEQFF.

This rearrangement joins TRBV7-9 to TRBJ1-2; D gene unclear. CDR1 is SEHNR, CDR2 FQNEAQ, per germline (reference sequence). The CDR3 sequence is 16 residues long. The germline V and J ends were trimmed by 5 bases and 4 bases, with 20 bases remaining between them. CDR3 DNA: TGTGCCAGCAGCGGGAAGCACCATGGAAAGACCTATGGCTACACCTTC. Translated: CASSGKHHGKTYGYTF.

The chain employs TRBV23-1 and TRBJ1-1; D is possibly TRBD1 (5 bases). TRBV23-1 is treated as an ORF (open reading frame) with a function not yet certain. The CDR3 has 14 amino acids. Trimming cost V 4 bases and J 7 bases, with 16 bases left between them. This CDR3 is CASSPPGQGIEAFF. The CDR3 bases are TGCGCCAGCAGTCCCCCGGGGCAGGGCATTGAAGCTTTCTTT.

The chain links TRBV5-6 to TRBJ2-7; 10 bases match TRBD2. The J segment lost 5 bases and the V segment lost 4 bases, leaving 6 bases of the junction unmatched. This CDR3 region has 14 residues. Germline V gives CDR1 SGHDT, CDR2 YYEEEE. The DNA for the CDR3 is TGTGCCAGCAGCAAAGCGGGAGGGCCCCACGAGCAGTACTTC. It encodes CASSKAGGPHEQYF.

The V and J genes are TRBV18 and TRBJ1-4; D ambiguous. The CDR3 is 15 residues long. V was cut by 7 bases and J by 4 bases, with 16 bases left in between. Looked up from germline, CDR1 is KGHSH and CDR2 is LQKENI. Here the CDR3 reads CASYRGSGYNEKLFF. DNA of the CDR3: TGTGCCAGCTATCGGGGTTCGGGGTATAATGAAAAACTGTTTTTT.

This chain connects TRBV30 to TRBJ2-3; 9 bases match TRBD1. Trimming removed 2 bases from V and 1 base from J; junction bases left unmatched: 1. The germline gives CDR1 GTSNPN, CDR2 SVGIG (reference sequence). CDR3 length: 14 residues. This CDR3 reads CAWSTGGGTDTQYF. The CDR3 DNA reads TGTGCCTGGAGTACAGGGGGCGGCACAGATACGCAGTATTTT.

The V gene is TRBV30, the J gene TRBJ1-5, with D uncertain. V lost 2 bases to trimming and J lost 6 bases, with 8 bases between them. The CDR3 is 12 residues long. CDR1 and CDR2 (germline): GTSNPN, SVGIG (reference sequence). The CDR3 loop reads CAWSKGRQPQHF. In nucleotides, the CDR3 is TGTGCCTGGAGTAAAGGCCGTCAGCCCCAGCATTTT.

The J gene is TRBJ1-1, the V gene TRBV27; 7 bases match TRBD1. The CDR3 covers 14 residues. Per germline, CDR1 MNHEY and CDR2 SMNVEV (reference sequence). V shed 5 bases, J shed 4 bases, and the junction held 7 bases outside the gene matches. DNA of the CDR3: TGTGCCAGCAGTCTTCAGGGGGGTGGCACTGAAGCTTTCTTT. It codes for CASSLQGGGTEAFF.

The chain uses TRBV6-5 and TRBJ2-1; 8 nucleotides line up with TRBD1. V trimming: 2 bases; J trimming: 8 bases; junction bases outside the gene matches: 5. This CDR3 has 14 amino acids. Looked up from germline, CDR1 is MNHEY and CDR2 is SVGAGI. Here the CDR3 reads CASSYGQGADEQFF. As DNA, the CDR3 is TGTGCCAGCAGTTACGGTCAGGGGGCAGATGAGCAGTTCTTC.

The genes are TRBV11-2 and TRBJ1-1, with D perhaps matching TRBD1 (5 bases). CDR1 SGHAT and CDR2 FQNNGV come from the germline V gene. The CDR3 contains 14 residues. V was trimmed by 4 bases and J by 4 bases, leaving 13 bases between them. DNA for the CDR3: TGTGCCAGCAGCTACGGGGGACTGGGCACTGAAGCTTTCTTT. Residues: CASSYGGLGTEAFF.